This TCR beta chain was sequenced during a study of regulatory T cells in long-lasting Graves disease. CDR3 length: 16 residues. Germline lookup yields CDR1 LNHDA and CDR2 SQIVND (reference sequence). V lost 5 bases and J lost 10; bases outside the gene matches: 9. Whole-study findings and limits: The number of shared public clonotypes was higher in persistent patients (approximately 3,000) than new patients (over 900). When disease was persistent, TRBV28, TRBJ1-2 and TRBJ2-5 were the favored segments.

For TCR beta, libraries came from iRepertoire HTBI primers and Arm-PCR of CDR3 regions. Via MiXCR, TCRdb re-called the multiplex PCR reads, giving one row per CDR3 protein. Of 350,000 to 500,000 distinct CDR3 sequences listed, roughly 17% are singletons. Comment on this clonotype: Its antigen remains unknown.

Documented time point: newly diagnosed GD, antithyroid drugs for less than 3 months. Following extraction of RNA from PBMCs, that RNA was used to make the TCR library. These data were also filed under a second study, of T cells in Graves' hyperthyroidism and ophthalmopathy. That work states: Criteria for exclusion of patients were uncontrolled infection, other autoimmune disease, pregnancy or lactation. First-round RT-PCR of the TCR CDR3 relied on the HTBI primer set.

The material sequenced was peripheral blood mononuclear cells (PBMCs), taken at new diagnosis, from a patient treated with antithyroid drugs. The chain uses TRBV19 and TRBJ1-6, with 12 positions matching TRBD1. The sequence was collected from a woman between 18 and 30 years old with Graves disease. The CDR3 sequence: CASSPPGQGAFSPLHF. CDR3 DNA sequence: TGTGCCAGTAGTCCACCGGGACAGGGGGCTTTCTCACCCCTCCACTTT.